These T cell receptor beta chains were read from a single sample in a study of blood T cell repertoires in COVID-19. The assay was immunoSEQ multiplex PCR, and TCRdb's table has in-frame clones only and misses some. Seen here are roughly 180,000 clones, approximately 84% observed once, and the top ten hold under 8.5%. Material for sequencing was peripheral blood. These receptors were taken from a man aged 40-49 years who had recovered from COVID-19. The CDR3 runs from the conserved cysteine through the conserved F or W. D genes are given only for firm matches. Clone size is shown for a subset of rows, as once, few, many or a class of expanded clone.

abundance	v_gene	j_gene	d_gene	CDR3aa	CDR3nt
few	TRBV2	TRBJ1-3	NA	CASKETSSGNTIYF	TGTGCCAGCAAGGAGACGAGCTCTGGAAACACCATATATTTT
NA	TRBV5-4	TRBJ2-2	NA	CASSAVGSATGELFF	TGTGCCAGCAGCGCGGTAGGCTCCGCCACCGGGGAGCTGTTTTTT
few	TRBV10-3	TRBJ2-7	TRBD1	CAISEGQASYEQYF	TGTGCCATCAGTGAGGGACAGGCCTCCTACGAGCAGTACTTC
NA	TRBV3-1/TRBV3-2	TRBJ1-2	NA	CASSQEGRGYGYTF	TGTGCCAGCAGCCAAGAGGGGAGGGGGTATGGCTACACCTTC
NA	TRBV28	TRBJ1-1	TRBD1	CASSSGTGGRAEAFF	TGTGCCAGCAGTTCCGGGACAGGGGGGCGGGCTGAAGCTTTCTTT
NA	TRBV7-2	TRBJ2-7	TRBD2	CASSLEAGGGMSYEQYF	TGTGCCAGCAGCTTAGAGGCCGGGGGGGGCATGTCCTACGAGCAGTACTTC
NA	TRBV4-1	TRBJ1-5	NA	CASSQDSREDQPQHF	TGCGCCAGCAGCCAAGATAGCAGGGAAGATCAGCCCCAGCATTTT
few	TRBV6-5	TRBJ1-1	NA	CAKREGGNTEAFF	TGTGCCAAACGGGAGGGGGGGAACACTGAAGCTTTCTTT
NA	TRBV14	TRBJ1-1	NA	CASSQVGGGNTEAFF	TGTGCCAGCAGCCAAGTGGGGGGGGGCAACACTGAAGCTTTCTTT
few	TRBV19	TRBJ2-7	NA	CASMGGLHEQYF	TGTGCCAGTATGGGGGGACTCCACGAGCAGTACTTC
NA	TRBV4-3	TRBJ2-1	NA	CASSQEGGNGEQFF	TGCGCCAGCAGCCAAGAGGGGGGAAACGGTGAGCAGTTCTTC
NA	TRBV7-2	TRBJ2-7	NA	CASTGGGTSKPVQYF	TGTGCCAGCACCGGAGGAGGTACGAGCAAACCGGTGCAGTACTTC
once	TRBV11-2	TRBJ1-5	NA	CASSLESYQPQHF	TGTGCCAGCAGCTTAGAGTCCTATCAGCCCCAGCATTTT
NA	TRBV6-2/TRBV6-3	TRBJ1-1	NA	CASSFSDSPGDVAAFF	TGTGCCAGCAGTTTCTCGGACTCCCCGGGAGATGTGGCAGCTTTCTTT
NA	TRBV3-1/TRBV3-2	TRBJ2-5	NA	CASSVSLGAEETQYF	TGTGCCAGCAGCGTAAGCCTAGGAGCTGAAGAGACCCAGTACTTC
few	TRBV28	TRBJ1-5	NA	CAAGRGQNQPQHF	TGTGCCGCCGGCAGAGGGCAAAATCAGCCCCAGCATTTT
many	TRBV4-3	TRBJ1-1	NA	CASSQDWSQLNTEAFF	TGCGCCAGCAGCCAAGATTGGAGTCAGTTGAACACTGAAGCTTTCTTT
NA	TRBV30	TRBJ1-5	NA	CAWSFSGGWNQPQHF	TGTGCCTGGAGTTTCTCCGGGGGTTGGAATCAGCCCCAGCATTTT
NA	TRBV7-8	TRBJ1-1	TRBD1	CASSLVDRGNTEAFF	TGTGCCAGCAGCTTAGTGGACAGGGGGAACACTGAAGCTTTCTTT
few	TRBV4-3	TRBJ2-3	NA	CASSKDLAPTDTQYF	TGCGCCAGCAGCAAAGACCTAGCCCCCACAGATACGCAGTATTTT
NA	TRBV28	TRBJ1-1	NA	CASSYGSTEAFF	TGTGCCAGCAGTTACGGGAGCACTGAAGCTTTCTTT
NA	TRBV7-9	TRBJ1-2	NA	CASSPPGNYGYTF	TGTGCCAGCAGCCCCCCAGGGAACTATGGCTACACCTTC
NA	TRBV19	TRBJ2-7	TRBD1	CASSHRTGAAEQYF	TGTGCCAGTAGTCATAGGACAGGGGCAGCCGAGCAGTACTTC
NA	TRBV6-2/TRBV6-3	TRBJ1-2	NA	CASSYSKSGQSNYGYTF	TGTGCCAGCAGTTACTCGAAAAGCGGACAGTCGAACTATGGCTACACCTTC
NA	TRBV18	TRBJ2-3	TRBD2	CASSPRWTSGGNTDTQYF	TGTGCCAGCTCACCTCGTTGGACTAGCGGGGGGAACACAGATACGCAGTATTTT
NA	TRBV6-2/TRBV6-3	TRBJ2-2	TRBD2	CASSYGGGAPGELFF	TGTGCCAGCAGTTATGGCGGGGGGGCTCCCGGGGAGCTGTTTTTT
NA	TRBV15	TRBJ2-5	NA	CATSMGARETQYF	TGTGCCACCAGCATGGGGGCTCGAGAGACCCAGTACTTC
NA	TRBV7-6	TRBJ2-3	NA	CASRVNPGDSDTQYF	TGTGCCAGCAGAGTCAACCCCGGGGACTCAGATACGCAGTATTTT
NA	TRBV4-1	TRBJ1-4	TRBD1	CASSYGTGGEKLFF	TGCGCCAGCAGCTATGGGACAGGGGGCGAAAAACTGTTTTTT
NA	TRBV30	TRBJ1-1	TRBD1	CAWTSPGTVNTEAFF	TGTGCCTGGACCAGCCCCGGGACAGTGAACACTGAAGCTTTCTTT
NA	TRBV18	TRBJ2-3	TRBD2	CASSPRLAGAVDTQYF	TGTGCCAGCTCACCCCGACTAGCGGGAGCCGTAGATACGCAGTATTTT
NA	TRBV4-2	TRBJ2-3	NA	CASSQDLRLQLTDTQYF	TGTGCCAGCAGCCAAGATTTGCGCCTCCAACTTACAGATACGCAGTATTTT
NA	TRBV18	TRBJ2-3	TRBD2	CASSPQAGPNTQYF	TGTGCCAGCTCACCCCAAGCGGGGCCCAATACGCAGTATTTT
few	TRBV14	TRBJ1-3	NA	CASSQDRPPSGTIYF	TGTGCCAGCAGCCAAGACCGCCCTCCTTCGGGCACCATATATTTT
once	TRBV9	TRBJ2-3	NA	CASSGTTATDTQYF	TGTGCCAGCAGCGGTACCACAGCAACAGATACGCAGTATTTT
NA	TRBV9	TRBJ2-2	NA	CASSVAPLVDTGELFF	TGTGCCAGCAGCGTAGCTCCCCTCGTTGACACCGGGGAGCTGTTTTTT
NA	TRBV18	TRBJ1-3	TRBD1	CASSPRDSFSGNTIYF	TGTGCCAGCTCACCTCGGGACAGTTTCTCTGGAAACACCATATATTTT
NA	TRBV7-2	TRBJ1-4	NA	CASSDTSRGPNEKLFF	TGTGCCAGCAGCGACACCTCCAGGGGACCGAATGAAAAACTGTTTTTT
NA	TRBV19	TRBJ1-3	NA	CASSMAGANTIYF	TGTGCCAGTAGTATGGCGGGGGCGAACACCATATATTTT
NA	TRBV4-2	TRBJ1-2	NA	CASSQASSADYGYTF	TGTGCCAGCAGCCAAGCCTCCAGCGCGGACTATGGCTACACCTTC